These T cell receptor beta chains were read from a single sample in a study of OX40 agonist ivuxolimab in advanced cancers. Sequencing was performed with immunoSEQ multiplex PCR; in TCRdb, only in-frame clones are kept and a portion is missing. The data show about 25,000 clones, 86% seen once. This specimen was CD4+ or CD8+ T cells sorted from blood, taken in a trial of the OX40 agonist ivuxolimab. The receptors come from an adult with an advanced solid tumor such as melanoma, head and neck, liver or kidney cancer. The CDR3 runs from the conserved cysteine through the conserved F or W. D genes are given only for firm matches. Some rows have no size entry. The others give once, few or many, or a class for an expanded clone.

TRBJ1-2 11 TRBV11-2 - - CASSSQDGYTF TGTGCCAGCAGCTCCCAGGATGGCTACACCTTC
TRBJ2-5 11 TRBV27 - - CASSLGETQYF TGTGCCAGCAGTTTAGGGGAGACCCAGTACTTC
TRBJ2-3 13 TRBV19 - few CASSMMSTDTQYF TGTGCCAGTTCAATGATGAGCACAGATACGCAGTATTTT
TRBJ1-2 16 TRBV6-5 - once CASSYSVAASNYGYTF TGTGCCAGCAGTTACTCAGTGGCCGCTTCTAACTATGGCTACACCTTC
TRBJ2-7 14 TRBV9 TRBD1 - CASSVGQGAYEQYF TGTGCCAGCAGCGTAGGCCAGGGGGCATACGAGCAGTACTTC
TRBJ2-2 15 TRBV7-9 - - CASSKESAITGELFF TGTGCCAGCAGCAAGGAGAGCGCAATCACCGGGGAGCTGTTTTTT
TRBJ1-1 15 TRBV6-5 - - CASSYELRGTTEAFF TGTGCCAGCAGTTACGAGCTCAGGGGAACCACTGAAGCTTTCTTT
TRBJ2-5 15 TRBV9 TRBD1 once CASSGDRGLTETQYF TGTGCCAGCAGCGGCGACAGGGGGCTAACGGAGACCCAGTACTTC
TRBJ2-7 11 TRBV14 - - CASSRGYEQYF TGTGCCAGCAGCCGAGGCTACGAGCAGTACTTC
TRBJ2-3 15 TRBV6-4 TRBD1 - CASSDSTGGVDTQYF TGTGCCAGCAGTGACTCTACAGGGGGAGTAGATACGCAGTATTTT
TRBJ2-7 14 TRBV11-3 TRBD2 - CASSQRGEFHEQYF TGTGCCAGCAGCCAGCGGGGGGAATTTCACGAGCAGTACTTC
TRBJ1-5 18 TRBV18 - - CASSPIGTDELGNQPQHF TGTGCCAGCTCACCAATTGGGACGGACGAGCTTGGCAATCAGCCCCAGCATTTT
TRBJ2-7 15 TRBV4-2 TRBD2 - CASSQESGSSYEQYF TGTGCCAGCAGCCAAGAAAGCGGGAGCTCCTACGAGCAGTACTTC
TRBJ1-2 15 TRBV4-1 TRBD1 few CASSQDQGDGYGYTF TGCGCCAGCAGCCAAGATCAGGGGGACGGCTATGGCTACACCTTC
TRBJ1-4 15 TRBV11-2 - few CASSPGGGLGEKLFF TGTGCCAGCAGCCCGGGGGGAGGATTGGGTGAAAAACTGTTTTTT
TRBJ1-1 18 TRBV9 - - CASSVRPDRGSLNTEAFF TGTGCCAGCAGCGTCCGTCCGGACAGAGGGTCCCTGAACACTGAAGCTTTCTTT
TRBJ2-7 14 TRBV6-1 - - CASSEDEESYEQYF TGTGCCAGCAGTGAGGACGAGGAGTCCTACGAGCAGTACTTC
TRBJ2-1 15 TRBV27 TRBD2 once CASRARGSTYNEQFF TGTGCCAGCAGGGCCCGCGGGAGTACCTACAATGAGCAGTTCTTC
TRBJ2-3 16 TRBV7-3 - - CASSLTDNLRRDTQYF TGTGCCAGCAGCTTAACAGACAATCTGAGGAGAGATACGCAGTATTTT
TRBJ1-5 12 TRBV19 - once CASSTGLGPQHF TGTGCCAGTAGTACAGGGTTGGGCCCCCAGCATTTT
TRBJ1-2 16 TRBV2 - - CASSEGQPFLNYGYTF TGTGCCAGCAGTGAAGGACAGCCCTTTCTTAACTATGGCTACACCTTC
TRBJ1-2 14 TRBV27 TRBD1 - CASSHTGGEYGYTF TGTGCCAGCAGTCACACAGGGGGCGAATATGGCTACACCTTC
TRBJ2-1 14 TRBV7-9 - - CASSWDPGGVEQFF TGTGCCAGCAGCTGGGACCCGGGGGGCGTTGAGCAGTTCTTC
TRBJ2-1 14 TRBV6-1 - few CASRDFYSYNEQFF TGTGCCAGCAGGGACTTTTACTCCTACAATGAGCAGTTCTTC
TRBJ2-2 15 TRBV2 - - CASSDRSGNTGELFF TGTGCCAGCAGTGATAGATCGGGGAACACCGGGGAGCTGTTTTTT
TRBJ1-2 16 TRBV19 TRBD1 few CASSQAQGIGNIGYTF TGTGCCAGTAGCCAAGCACAGGGGATAGGAAATATTGGCTACACCTTC
TRBJ2-1 13 TRBV27 - - CASSLAPYSEQFF TGTGCCAGCAGTTTGGCCCCATACAGTGAGCAGTTCTTC
TRBJ1-1 13 TRBV29-1 - - CSVEVGMNTEAFF TGCAGCGTTGAAGTGGGGATGAACACTGAAGCTTTCTTT
TRBJ2-3 21 TRBV28 - - CASSSPDRGESSGSPRDTQYF TGTGCCAGCAGTTCCCCTGACAGGGGCGAGAGTAGCGGGAGTCCGCGCGATACGCAGTATTTT
TRBJ2-5 14 TRBV13 TRBD2 - CASSGGGGGETQYF TGTGCCAGCTCAGGCGGGGGGGGTGGTGAGACCCAGTACTTC
TRBJ2-5 15 TRBV27 TRBD2 - CASRNLAGEGKTQYF TGTGCCAGCAGGAACCTAGCGGGAGAGGGTAAGACCCAGTACTTC
TRBJ2-7 14 TRBV7-9 TRBD2 - CASSLGAGAYEQYF TGTGCCAGCAGCTTAGGGGCGGGGGCCTACGAGCAGTACTTC
TRBJ2-1 13 TRBV10-2 - - CASSESRGNEQFF TGCGCCAGCAGTGAGTCTAGGGGTAATGAGCAGTTCTTC
TRBJ1-2 15 TRBV6-1 TRBD1 few CASSEVARGPYGYTF TGTGCCAGCAGTGAAGTGGCCAGGGGGCCGTATGGCTACACCTTC
TRBJ2-7 15 TRBV5-6 - once CASSLAGTASYEQYF TGTGCCAGCAGCTTGGCGGGCACCGCCTCCTACGAGCAGTACTTC
TRBJ2-2 16 TRBV27 TRBD1 - CASSFPDRVGVGELFF TGTGCCAGCAGTTTCCCTGACAGGGTTGGTGTCGGGGAGCTGTTTTTT
TRBJ1-1 14 TRBV4-1 TRBD1 few CASSAADRGPEAFF TGCGCCAGCAGCGCAGCTGACAGGGGGCCTGAAGCTTTCTTT
TRBJ2-7 14 TRBV18 - - CASSHGTNPYEQYF TGTGCCAGCTCCCACGGGACGAATCCCTACGAGCAGTACTTC
TRBJ2-7 16 TRBV7-8 TRBD1 - CASSQTTGSSSYEQYF TGTGCCAGCAGCCAGACGACAGGGTCAAGCTCCTACGAGCAGTACTTC
TRBJ1-6 14 TRBV6-5 - - CASSYLADNSPLHF TGTGCCAGCAGTTACTTGGCAGATAATTCACCCCTCCACTTT
TRBJ2-7 15 TRBV27 TRBD1 - CASSFQGAESYEQYF TGTGCCAGCAGTTTTCAGGGGGCCGAATCCTACGAGCAGTACTTC
TRBJ2-5 13 TRBV30 - - CAWNDGWQETQYF TGTGCCTGGAACGATGGGTGGCAAGAGACCCAGTACTTC